The 13 T cell receptor beta chains given below trace back to one sample, sequenced in a study of CD8 T cells in ankylosing spondylitis. MiXCR, run by TCRdb on the 5' RACE reads, gives a single entry per CDR3 protein. The table includes around 150,000 distinct CDR3 sequences, about an eighth detected once. Specimen: blood, either unsorted or a sorted T cell fraction (not recorded which). The receptors here all came from a female donor with ankylosing spondylitis or in good health (not recorded which).

This clonotype was counted many times. The chain carries TRBV14 and TRBJ2-1; maybe TRBD2 (6 bases). From germline, CDR1 is SGHDN and CDR2 FVKESK. V was cut by 1 base and J by 2 bases, with 9 bases left in between. This CDR3 has 15 amino acids. CDR3 sequence reads: CASSQAREAYNEQFF. DNA of the CDR3: TGTGCCAGCAGCCAAGCGAGGGAGGCCTACAATGAGCAGTTCTTC.

The rearrangement joins TRBV29-1 to TRBJ2-5; TRBD1 matches 8 bases. Germline V lookup: CDR1 SQVTM, CDR2 ANQGSEA. This CDR3 has 13 amino acids. Trimming removed 6 bases from V and 1 base from J; junction bases left unmatched: 4. The CDR3 bases are TGCAGCGTGGGACAGGTCTCCCAAGAGACCCAGTACTTC. Amino acid sequence: CSVGQVSQETQYF.

The V gene is TRBV20-1, the J gene TRBJ2-7; D gene unclear. The V and J ends lost 3 bases and 2 bases respectively, with 11 bases between them. Germline V CDR1 and CDR2: DFQATT, SNEGSKA (reference sequence). The CDR3 runs 13 residues. CDR3 sequence (DNA): TGCAGTGCTAGCCGTACTATGCCCTACGAGCAGTACTTC. Amino acids: CSASRTMPYEQYF.

Here the CDR3 reads CASSSARSSYNEQFF. CDR3 nucleotide sequence: TGTGCCAGCAGTTCAGCGCGGAGCTCCTACAATGAGCAGTTCTTC. The chain combines TRBV27 with TRBJ2-1; D unresolved. The ends were cut back, 4 bases at V and 0 bases at J, with 10 bases in the middle. Germline lookup yields CDR1 MNHEY and CDR2 SMNVEV (reference sequence). This CDR3 region has 15 residues.

This clonotype was detected many times. The gene calls are TRBV5-1 and TRBJ2-2, with D unresolved. The CDR3 runs to 14 residues. V was clipped by 4 bases and J by 3 bases, with 10 bases between them. Looked up from germline, CDR1 is SGHRS and CDR2 is YFSETQ. CDR3 DNA sequence: TGCGCCAGCAGCCTTGCGTCGGACACCGGGGAGCTGTTTTTT. This translates into CASSLASDTGELFF.

This clonotype was picked up many times. The rearrangement links TRBV5-1 to TRBJ1-2; no clear D. The germline CDR1 and CDR2 sequences are SGHRS and YFSETQ. The CDR3 has 16 residues. Trimming shortened V by 6 bases and J by 8 bases, and 26 bases separated the two germline ends. The CDR3 nucleotides read TGCGCCAGCACCCTCCAACCGGGAGAAAGAGATAGCGGCTACACCTTC. It codes for CASTLQPGERDSGYTF.

This clonotype was counted ten times or more. This sequence joins TRBV5-1 and TRBJ1-5, with unresolved D. This CDR3 comprises 14 residues. With 0 bases removed from V and 1 base from J, the gap between germline ends came to 5 bases. In germline, CDR1 is SGHRS, CDR2 YFSETQ. Here the CDR3 reads CASSLDPSNQPQHF. The CDR3 region has the DNA TGCGCCAGCAGCTTGGATCCCAGCAATCAGCCCCAGCATTTT.

This clonotype was detected ten times or more. The genes are TRBV24-1 and TRBJ1-2; 11 bases match TRBD1. The CDR3 totals 13 residues. J gave up 2 bases and V 10 bases, and 2 bases lay outside the gene matches. From germline, CDR1 is KGHDR and CDR2 SFDVKD. In DNA, the CDR3 is TGTGCCACGGGGGACAGGGGGAACTATGGCTACACCTTC. It specifies CATGDRGNYGYTF.

In this sample, this clonotype turned up many times. The chain is built from TRBV20-1 and TRBJ2-1, with 8 nucleotides matching TRBD2. J was trimmed by 4 bases and V by 6 bases; bases with no gene match: 11. CDR1 is DFQATT and CDR2 is SNEGSKA in the germline V gene (reference sequence). The CDR3 length is 15 residues. Written as DNA, the CDR3 is TGCAGTGCCGTCGGCGGGAGGCCGGGGTACAATGAGCAGTTCTTC. The encoded protein is CSAVGGRPGYNEQFF.

This clonotype was seen many times. The J gene is TRBJ2-2, the V gene TRBV20-1; TRBD1 agrees at 9 bases. Germline loops: CDR1 DFQATT, CDR2 SNEGSKA (reference sequence). V lost 3 bases to trimming and J lost 7 bases; unmatched junction nucleotides: 3. The CDR3 loop spans 13 amino acids. The CDR3 region is CSARQTGGGELFF. CDR3 DNA sequence: TGCAGTGCTAGGCAGACAGGGGGCGGGGAGCTGTTTTTT.

This chain links TRBV18 with TRBJ1-2; 7 bases align to TRBD1. V shed 5 bases and J 10 bases; nucleotides not matched to a gene: 13. Germline V gene lookup returns CDR1 KGHSH and CDR2 LQKENI. CDR3 length: 14 residues. For the CDR3, the DNA is TGTGCCAGCTCAGCGGACAGGCCACAGAGTGACTACACCTTC. Translation: CASSADRPQSDYTF.

This clonotype showed up many times. V and J are TRBV11-2 and TRBJ2-2; the D gene is possibly TRBD2 (5 bases). The CDR3 is 14 residues long. Germline values: CDR1 SGHAT, CDR2 FQNNGV. The V and J ends lost 5 bases and 3 bases respectively, with 10 bases between them. The CDR3 spells CASSRTRDTGELFF. The CDR3, as DNA: TGTGCCAGCAGCCGTACTAGGGACACCGGGGAGCTGTTTTTT.

This clonotype was seen many times. This chain connects TRBV5-8 to TRBJ1-5; the D gene is possibly TRBD1 (5 bases). Germline loops: CDR1 SGHTS, CDR2 YDEGEE. CDR3 length: 17 amino acids. The V end lost 4 bases, the J end lost 4 bases, and 21 bases lay between the germline ends. Here the CDR3 reads CASSRARGTPRNQPQHF. As DNA, the CDR3 is TGTGCCAGCAGCCGAGCTAGGGGTACCCCCCGAAATCAGCCCCAGCATTTT.